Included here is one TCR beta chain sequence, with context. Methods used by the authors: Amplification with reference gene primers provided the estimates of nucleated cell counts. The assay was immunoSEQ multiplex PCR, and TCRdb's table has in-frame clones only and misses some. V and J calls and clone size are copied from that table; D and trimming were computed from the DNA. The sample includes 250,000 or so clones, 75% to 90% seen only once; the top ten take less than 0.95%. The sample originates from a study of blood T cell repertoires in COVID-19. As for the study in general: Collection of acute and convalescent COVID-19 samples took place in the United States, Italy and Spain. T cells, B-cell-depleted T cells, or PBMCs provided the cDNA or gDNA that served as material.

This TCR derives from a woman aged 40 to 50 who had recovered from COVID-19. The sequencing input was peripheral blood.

The CDR3 loop is CASSGPLNSPLHF. CDR3 DNA: TGTGCCAGCAGTGGGCCGTTAAATTCACCCCTCCACTTT. V usage is TRBV25-1 and J usage is TRBJ1-6; D call uncertain. Germline values: CDR1 MGHDK, CDR2 SYGVNS. The ends were cut back, 4 bases at V and 7 bases at J, with 8 bases in the middle. The CDR3 extends over 13 amino acids. The complete variable domain, with remaining parts taken from reference TRBV25-1 and TRBJ1-6, reads EADIYQTPRYLVIGTGKKITLECSQTMGHDKMYWYQQDPGMELHLIHYSYGVNSTEKGDLSSESTVSRIRTEHFPLTLESARPSHTSQYLCASSGPLNSPLHFGNGTRLTVT.